The 11 T cell receptor beta chains presented below share a single source sample, sequenced in a study of CD8 T cells in Susac syndrome. RNA amounts of 0.5 to 1 ug underwent reverse transcription with random hexamers. Via MiXCR, TCRdb re-called the immunoSEQ multiplex PCR reads, giving one row per CDR3 protein. The sample comprises hundreds of thousands of distinct CDR3 sequences, 90% to 95% of which are singletons, and approximately 0.13% rests with the top ten. The sample comprised CD8+ T cells from PBMCs. These receptors came from a human donor with multiple sclerosis.

The CDR3 here is CASSLLGTVHEQYF. In DNA form, the CDR3 reads TGTGCCAGCAGCTTGCTCGGGACCGTTCACGAGCAGTACTTC. This sequence joins TRBV5-8 and TRBJ2-7, with D perhaps TRBD1 or TRBD2 (5 bases each). V was cut by 1 base and J by 5 bases, with 13 bases left in between. The CDR3 extends over 14 amino acids. Germline V gene lookup returns CDR1 SGHTS and CDR2 YDEGEE.

This clonotype was recorded once. The gene calls are TRBV15 and TRBJ1-1; a possible D gene is TRBD1 (5 bases). The germline CDR1 and CDR2 sequences are LNHNV and YYDKDF (reference sequence). V was clipped by 2 bases and J by 1 base, with 14 bases between them. This CDR3 contains 16 residues. In nucleotides, the CDR3 is TGTGCCACCAGCAGATCCCTGGGGGGTGGGAACACTGAAGCTTTCTTT. Translated: CATSRSLGGGNTEAFF.

Worth noting for this clonotype: The junction departs from germline at one end; a sequencing error may be responsible. The V gene is TRBV12-3 or TRBV12-4, the J gene TRBJ1-2; D is undetermined. The CDR3 loop spans 15 amino acids. CDR3 nucleotides: TGTGCCAGCAGTTCTCCAGGACTAGCTAACTATGGCTACCCCTTC. Translating gives CASSSPGLANYGYPF.

The J gene is TRBJ2-2, the V gene TRBV7-9, with 9 bases fitting TRBD1. The CDR3 contains 17 residues. CDR1 is SEHNR, CDR2 FQNEAQ, per germline (reference sequence). Losses at the gene ends were 4 bases for V and 1 base for J; bases not matched to a gene: 7. The CDR3 DNA sequence: TGTGCCAGCAGCTCCGCCTCGGGACAGGGGAACACCGGGGAGCTGTTTTTT. It encodes CASSSASGQGNTGELFF.

The rearrangement links TRBV19 to TRBJ1-5; D is undetermined. The CDR3 has 15 residues. The ends were cut back, 7 bases at V and 0 bases at J, with 13 bases in the middle. CDR1 is LNHDA, CDR2 SQIVND, per germline (reference sequence). The CDR3 region is CASTVQPYSNQPQHF. CDR3 nucleotide sequence: TGTGCCAGTACGGTTCAGCCTTATAGCAATCAGCCCCAGCATTTT.

V gene TRBV19 combines with J gene TRBJ1-2; TRBD1 agrees at 7 bases. CDR1 and CDR2 from the germline V gene are LNHDA and SQIVND (reference sequence). CDR3 length equals 12 residues. J lost 6 bases, V lost 8 bases, and 6 bases had no gene match. The CDR3 DNA reads TGTGCCAGTTCGACAGGGTGGGATGGCTACACCTTC. Amino acids: CASSTGWDGYTF.

The chain's CDR3 is CASSQDQRIFRLHSSYNEQFF. For the CDR3, the DNA is TGTGCCAGCAGCCAAGATCAAAGAATTTTTCGGCTCCACAGCTCCTACAATGAGCAGTTCTTC. This chain links TRBV14 with TRBJ2-1, with unresolved D. This CDR3 contains 21 residues. Trimming removed 0 bases at V and 0 bases at J, with 24 bases between. The V gene's germline CDR1 is SGHDN and CDR2 FVKESK.

V and J are TRBV30 and TRBJ1-1; no definite D call. The CDR3 length is 13 residues. Trimming shortened V by 4 bases and J by 5 bases, and 14 bases separated the two germline ends. The V gene's germline CDR1 is GTSNPN and CDR2 SVGIG (reference sequence). CDR3 in amino acids: CAWNWPGRTEAFF. The CDR3 DNA reads TGTGCCTGGAATTGGCCGGGGAGGACTGAAGCTTTCTTT.

The rearrangement joins TRBV30 to TRBJ1-1; D remains unclear. Between the trimmed V and J ends, which lost 3 bases and 4 bases, there was a span of 9 bases. The CDR3 runs 12 residues. Germline assignment: CDR1 GTSNPN and CDR2 SVGIG (reference sequence). As DNA, the CDR3 is TGTGCCTGGAGAGGGAGCGGCACTGAAGCTTTCTTT. This translates into CAWRGSGTEAFF.

This clonotype was detected only a few times. The chain uses TRBV12-3 or TRBV12-4 and TRBJ2-3; a possible D gene is TRBD1 (5 bases). With 5 bases removed from V and 6 bases from J, the gap between germline ends came to 9 bases. The CDR3 contains 12 residues. The CDR3 bases are TGTGCCAGCAGTGATAGGGGTGATACGCAGTATTTT. As protein: CASSDRGDTQYF.

The V gene is TRBV7-2, the J gene TRBJ1-5, with D unclear. Germline lookup yields CDR1 SGHTA and CDR2 FQGNSA. CDR3 length: 14 residues. Trimming took off 7 bases at V and 4 bases at J, with 14 bases between the two ends. CDR3 in DNA: TGTGCCAGCACCTATGTAGGCTCAAATCAGCCCCAGCATTTT. This gives the protein CASTYVGSNQPQHF.